This is a list of T cell receptor beta chains from one sample in a study of human T cells and chemical hapten exposure. TCRdb re-called the RACE reads with MiXCR, one entry per CDR3 protein. The table has tens of thousands of distinct CDR3 sequences, 5.5% to 7.5% seen once. The source material was whole blood, sampled in connection with sensitization to the hapten diphenylcyclopropenone (DPC). These receptors all come from a woman under 40 with alopecia areata. Some clones in this sample may be carry-over from other donors' samples. Both conserved end residues are trimmed from each CDR3. Each record gives: CDR3 length, D gene, clone size, J gene, V gene, CDR3 protein. A D gene is named only where the DNA matches it firmly. Part of the rows lack a size; the others show once, few, many or a class for expanded clones.

len: 10
d_gene: .
abundance: many
j_gene: TRBJ2-7
v_gene: TRBV20-1
CDR3aa: SARGKGYEQY

len: 12
d_gene: .
abundance: many
j_gene: TRBJ1-2
v_gene: TRBV6-5
CDR3aa: ASSYLPVSYGYT

len: 11
d_gene: TRBD1
abundance: many
j_gene: TRBJ1-1
v_gene: TRBV5-1
CDR3aa: ASTTGGNTEAF

len: 10
d_gene: .
abundance: .
j_gene: TRBJ1-1
v_gene: TRBV11-2
CDR3aa: ASSTQGPEAF

len: 13
d_gene: .
abundance: many
j_gene: TRBJ1-5
v_gene: TRBV5-1
CDR3aa: ASSLAGDSNQPQH

len: 15
d_gene: .
abundance: many
j_gene: TRBJ1-1
v_gene: TRBV11-1
CDR3aa: ASSYSRGRYRDTEAF

len: 14
d_gene: .
abundance: many
j_gene: TRBJ2-2
v_gene: TRBV20-1
CDR3aa: SARDRAGINTGELF

len: 11
d_gene: .
abundance: many
j_gene: TRBJ1-5
v_gene: TRBV7-3
CDR3aa: ASSLDRTQPQH

len: 13
d_gene: .
abundance: many
j_gene: TRBJ1-2
v_gene: TRBV5-1
CDR3aa: ASSLGPGGGYGYT

len: 18
d_gene: TRBD1
abundance: many
j_gene: TRBJ2-2
v_gene: TRBV9
CDR3aa: ASSLRLTDRVDQNTGELF

len: 11
d_gene: TRBD1
abundance: many
j_gene: TRBJ1-2
v_gene: TRBV7-3
CDR3aa: ASSSRTGAGYT

len: 12
d_gene: .
abundance: many
j_gene: TRBJ1-1
v_gene: TRBV29-1
CDR3aa: RANNRSAVTEAF

len: 17
d_gene: TRBD2
abundance: .
j_gene: TRBJ2-2
v_gene: TRBV19
CDR3aa: ASSIARLAGARSTGELF

len: 13
d_gene: .
abundance: many
j_gene: TRBJ2-1
v_gene: TRBV10-3
CDR3aa: AIRDRGRGYNEQF

len: 11
d_gene: .
abundance: few
j_gene: TRBJ1-2
v_gene: TRBV7-3
CDR3aa: ASSSTPSSGYT

len: 11
d_gene: .
abundance: many
j_gene: TRBJ1-5
v_gene: TRBV20-1
CDR3aa: SARNLLEGPQH

len: 11
d_gene: TRBD2
abundance: many
j_gene: TRBJ2-7
v_gene: TRBV7-3
CDR3aa: ASSPAGGYEQY

len: 11
d_gene: .
abundance: many
j_gene: TRBJ2-7
v_gene: TRBV20-1
CDR3aa: SARGPDSYEQY

len: 14
d_gene: TRBD1
abundance: many
j_gene: TRBJ1-2
v_gene: TRBV10-3
CDR3aa: AISEIPGTGEDGYT

len: 16
d_gene: .
abundance: .
j_gene: TRBJ2-2
v_gene: TRBV3-1
CDR3aa: ASSQVLVAGSRTGELF

len: 12
d_gene: .
abundance: few
j_gene: TRBJ1-5
v_gene: TRBV10-3
CDR3aa: AISEGLANQPQH

len: 11
d_gene: .
abundance: many
j_gene: TRBJ2-2
v_gene: TRBV7-2
CDR3aa: ASRAPPTGELF

len: 12
d_gene: .
abundance: many
j_gene: TRBJ2-2
v_gene: TRBV7-2
CDR3aa: ASSRPTATGELF

len: 13
d_gene: .
abundance: many
j_gene: TRBJ1-1
v_gene: TRBV5-1
CDR3aa: ASSRDSTMNTEAF

len: 13
d_gene: TRBD1
abundance: many
j_gene: TRBJ1-4
v_gene: TRBV15
CDR3aa: ATSRDPGGNEKLF

len: 13
d_gene: .
abundance: few
j_gene: TRBJ1-1
v_gene: TRBV6-2/TRBV6-3
CDR3aa: ASSYESLRDTEAF

len: 15
d_gene: TRBD2
abundance: .
j_gene: TRBJ2-6
v_gene: TRBV2
CDR3aa: ASSGLAASSGVNVLT

len: 13
d_gene: TRBD1
abundance: many
j_gene: TRBJ2-7
v_gene: TRBV20-1
CDR3aa: SATPGQMTAYEQY

len: 13
d_gene: .
abundance: many
j_gene: TRBJ2-3
v_gene: TRBV11-2
CDR3aa: ASSLEEGHTDTQY

len: 12
d_gene: TRBD1
abundance: .
j_gene: TRBJ2-3
v_gene: TRBV12-3/TRBV12-4
CDR3aa: ASSRDRGTDTQY

len: 13
d_gene: .
abundance: .
j_gene: TRBJ1-2
v_gene: TRBV6-5
CDR3aa: ASSYANYGGYGDT

len: 13
d_gene: .
abundance: many
j_gene: TRBJ1-5
v_gene: TRBV10-1
CDR3aa: ASSENSAHGSPQH

len: 11
d_gene: .
abundance: many
j_gene: TRBJ1-4
v_gene: TRBV20-1
CDR3aa: SAPGQSNEKLF

len: 11
d_gene: .
abundance: .
j_gene: TRBJ1-2
v_gene: TRBV12-3/TRBV12-4
CDR3aa: ASGQDSYYGDT

len: 11
d_gene: .
abundance: many
j_gene: TRBJ2-5
v_gene: TRBV5-1
CDR3aa: ASSYTISETQY

len: 11
d_gene: .
abundance: many
j_gene: TRBJ2-5
v_gene: TRBV29-1
CDR3aa: SVEENPGKTQY

len: 12
d_gene: .
abundance: few
j_gene: TRBJ2-6
v_gene: TRBV30
CDR3aa: AWSALWGANVLT

len: 12
d_gene: .
abundance: few
j_gene: TRBJ2-1
v_gene: TRBV20-1
CDR3aa: SAWTRLVFNEQF

len: 12
d_gene: .
abundance: .
j_gene: TRBJ1-2
v_gene: TRBV29-1
CDR3aa: SVGVGQGNYGYT

len: 10
d_gene: .
abundance: few
j_gene: TRBJ1-2
v_gene: TRBV28
CDR3aa: ASSLKSYGDT

len: 9
d_gene: .
abundance: .
j_gene: TRBJ1-2
v_gene: TRBV12-3/TRBV12-4
CDR3aa: ASSFTDGDN